The rows below give T cell receptor beta chains drawn from one sample of a study of regulatory T cells in long-lasting Graves disease. MiXCR was run by TCRdb on the multiplex PCR reads, yielding one entry per CDR3 protein. The table has roughly 300,000 distinct CDR3 sequences, less than 20% seen once. The sample consisted of peripheral blood mononuclear cells (PBMCs), taken when the disease was refractory, from a patient treated with antithyroid drugs. Source of these receptors: a female donor with Graves disease. The CDR3 runs from the conserved cysteine through the conserved F or W. Each record gives: V gene, J gene, D gene, clone size, CDR3 DNA, CDR3 protein. A D gene is named only where the DNA matches it firmly. The listing skips clone size in some rows; elsewhere it reads once, few, many or a size class.

>TRBV10-3|TRBJ1-2|NA|many
TGTGCCATCAGTGCGGGGAACTATGGCTACACCTTC
CAISAGNYGYTF
>TRBV24-1|TRBJ2-1|NA|once
TGTGCCACCAGTTTCCGGGGGTTTAGGGAGAATGAGCAGTTCTTC
CATSFRGFRENEQFF
>TRBV29-1|TRBJ2-7|NA|NA
TGCAGCGTTGAAGGGGGCGCCGTTTCCTACGAGCAGTACTTC
CSVEGGAVSYEQYF
>TRBV7-9|TRBJ2-5|TRBD1|few
TGTGCCAGCAGCTACCGGAAAGGACAGGGGGCGCGAGAGACCCAGTACTTC
CASSYRKGQGARETQYF
>TRBV20-1|TRBJ2-2|TRBD2|few
TGCAGTGCTAGAGATCTCCGGGGACTAGCGGGAGGTACCGGGGAGCTGTTTTTT
CSARDLRGLAGGTGELFF
>TRBV20-1|TRBJ1-1|NA|few
TGCAGTGCTAGAAGAGTGAACACTGAAGCTTTCTTT
CSARRVNTEAFF
>TRBV11-1|TRBJ2-2|NA|many
TGTGCCAGCCCGGACGGGAACACCGGGGAGCTGTTTTTT
CASPDGNTGELFF
>TRBV3-1|TRBJ2-2|TRBD1|many
TGTGCCAGCAGCCAATTACAGGGGCGAAACACCGGGGAGCTGTTTTTT
CASSQLQGRNTGELFF
>TRBV2|TRBJ1-2|TRBD1|many
TGTGCCAGCAGTCGAGGACAGGGCCTCTATGGCTACACCTTC
CASSRGQGLYGYTF
>TRBV3-1|TRBJ2-5|TRBD1|few
TGTGCCAGCAGCCAGGACAGGGACCAAGAGACCCAGTACTTC
CASSQDRDQETQYF
>TRBV27|TRBJ2-1|NA|NA
TGTGCCAGCAGTTTAAAGAGGGACGATGAGCAGTTCTTC
CASSLKRDDEQFF
>TRBV20-1|TRBJ1-2|NA|NA
TGCAGTGCTGGCCCCGGGACGAACTATGGCTACACCTTC
CSAGPGTNYGYTF
>TRBV7-8|TRBJ2-5|TRBD2|many
TGTGCCAGCAGCTTAGCGTCAGGACTAGCGGCTCGCGAGACCCAGTACTTC
CASSLASGLAARETQYF
>TRBV5-1|TRBJ1-1|NA|few
TGCGCCAGCAGCCCTCACAGGGAGAACACTGAAGCTTTCTTT
CASSPHRENTEAFF
>TRBV2|TRBJ1-1|NA|many
TGTGCCAGCAGTGAACTGGGGCCTAACACTGAAGCTTTCTTT
CASSELGPNTEAFF
>TRBV5-1|TRBJ2-7|TRBD1|few
TGCGCCAGCACACTCTCCGACAGGGGCTACGAGCAGTACTTC
CASTLSDRGYEQYF
>TRBV28|TRBJ2-2|NA|many
TGTGCCAGCACGTCACAGAAGACGAACACCGGGGAGCTGTTTTTT
CASTSQKTNTGELFF
>TRBV7-9|TRBJ2-7|TRBD2|many
TGTGCCAGCAGCTTAGTTCTAGCGGGGGTTGACGAGCAGTACTTC
CASSLVLAGVDEQYF
>TRBV30|TRBJ1-2|NA|NA
TGTGCCTGGAGTGTATGCTTTAACAACTACTATGGCTACACCTTC
CAWSVCFNNYYGYTF
>TRBV6-1|TRBJ2-7|NA|many
TGTGCCAGCCCCAGGGAAGGTTCCTACGAGCAGTACTTC
CASPREGSYEQYF
>TRBV30|TRBJ2-1|TRBD2|few
TGTGCCTGGAACGCGGGGGGGCCTAATGAGCAGTTCTTC
CAWNAGGPNEQFF
>TRBV6-1|TRBJ1-2|NA|many
TGTGCCAGCGTTCCTTCTGGCAACAGGGTATTCGGCTACACCTTC
CASVPSGNRVFGYTF
>TRBV20-1|TRBJ1-2|NA|NA
TGCAGTGCTAGATCCGCCTATGGCTACACCTTC
CSARSAYGYTF